These 14 T cell receptor beta chains originate from one sample sequenced in a study of Ad26.COV2.S vaccination and SARS-CoV-2 variants. Assay used: immunoSEQ multiplex PCR; TCRdb lists only in-frame clones, some missing. This table has 300,000 to 500,000 clones, approximately 91% appearing once. Treatment defined: around 19 received Ad26.COV2.S at low or high dose, single or two shots; about 5 received placebo; per-sample allocation not given. After the first vaccine or placebo injection, samples were drawn on day 63. This specimen was peripheral blood, taken in a trial of Ad26.COV2.S vaccine versus placebo. The source is a person between 18 and 65 years old who received the Ad26.COV2.S COVID-19 vaccine or a placebo.

The chain uses TRBV15 and TRBJ1-2, with TRBD1 identical over 9 bases. This CDR3 comprises 17 residues. The V and J ends lost 1 base and 4 bases, in that order; junction bases with no gene match: 10. The germline V gene encodes CDR1 LNHNV and CDR2 YYDKDF (reference sequence). CDR3 protein: CATSRGEDRGKLYGYTF. CDR3 bases: TGTGCCACCAGCAGAGGGGAGGACAGGGGAAAACTCTATGGCTACACCTTC. Together with reference TRBV15 and TRBJ1-2, the CDR3 gives the full variable domain: DAMVIQNPRYQVTQFGKPVTLSCSQTLNHNVMYWYQQKSSQAPKLLFHYYDKDFNNEADTPDNFQSRRPNTSFCFLDIRSPGLGDTAMYLCATSRGEDRGKLYGYTFGSGTRLTVV.

This chain connects TRBV18 to TRBJ1-6; D unclear. CDR3 length: 15 residues. Germline CDR1 reads KGHSH; CDR2 reads LQKENI. Trimming removed 2 bases at V and 7 bases at J, with 12 bases between. DNA of the CDR3: TGTGCCAGCTCACCATGGGCAGGTCGGAATTCACCCCTCCACTTT. Its translation is CASSPWAGRNSPLHF.

The chain combines TRBV12-5 with TRBJ1-1; D is possibly TRBD1 (6 bases). This CDR3 comprises 15 residues. Germline V gene data show CDR1 as LGHNT and CDR2 as FRNRAP. The V end was cut by 6 bases, the J end by 2 bases, with 16 bases between. The CDR3 coding sequence is TGTGCTAGTGGAACTAAAGGGGGAGTTAACACTGAAGCTTTCTTT. Residues: CASGTKGGVNTEAFF.

The V and J genes are TRBV18 and TRBJ1-3; D remains unclear. V lost 0 bases, J lost 2 bases, and 8 bases lay in between. Germline assignment: CDR1 KGHSH and CDR2 LQKENI. This CDR3 comprises 15 residues. The CDR3 DNA reads TGTGCCAGCTCACCACCCCTAAGGGCTGGAAACACCATATATTTT. This gives the protein CASSPPLRAGNTIYF.

The CDR3 nucleotides read TGTGCCAGCAGTGACGCGAAAAACTACCGGGACAGGGGGTCCTATGGCTACACCTTC. Translated: CASSDAKNYRDRGSYGYTF. The genes are TRBV6-1 and TRBJ1-2; TRBD1 matches 11 bases. V dropped 3 bases and J dropped 4; count of bases not matched to a gene: 16. CDR1 and CDR2 (germline): MNHNS, SASEGT. The CDR3 loop spans 19 amino acids.

The chain has TRBV25-1 and TRBJ2-5; 8 nucleotides match TRBD2. The CDR3 contains 15 residues. V dropped 5 bases and J dropped 5; count of bases not matched to a gene: 10. Germline loops: CDR1 MGHDK, CDR2 SYGVNS. CDR3 amino acids: CASSSFAGGGETQYF. CDR3 coding DNA: TGTGCCAGCAGTTCCTTTGCGGGGGGAGGGGAGACCCAGTACTTC.

The chain couples TRBV9 to TRBJ1-1; unclear D gene. The CDR3 consists of 18 residues. From germline, CDR1 is SGDLS and CDR2 YYNGEE. V lost 4 bases, J lost 4 bases, and 26 bases lay in between. CDR3 DNA sequence: TGTGCCAGCAGCCCCGCCGGGTTGGGTGGGCTTGGTGGCACTGAAGCTTTCTTT. It codes for CASSPAGLGGLGGTEAFF.

The chain has TRBV12-3 or TRBV12-4 and TRBJ1-2; 8 nucleotides agree with TRBD1. The CDR3 spans 13 residues. The ends lost 6 bases at V and 9 bases at J; junction bases unmatched: 9. CDR3 amino acids: CASRRGQGLRYTF. The CDR3 DNA sequence: TGTGCCAGCAGACGCGGACAGGGCCTTCGCTACACCTTC.

This chain connects TRBV6-2 or TRBV6-3 to TRBJ1-2; the D gene is possibly TRBD1 (6 bases). With 6 bases removed from V and 2 bases from J, the gap between germline ends came to 22 bases. CDR1 and CDR2 from the germline V gene are MNHEY and SVGEGT. This CDR3 contains 17 residues. The DNA for the CDR3 is TGTGCCAGCAGCCCCAGGGTCCTGGGGGGCGCGAACTATGGCTACACCTTC. It yields the protein CASSPRVLGGANYGYTF.

This sequence joins TRBV15 and TRBJ2-7, with a weak D call TRBD2 (6 bases). Looked up from germline, CDR1 is LNHNV and CDR2 is YYDKDF (reference sequence). The CDR3 length is 14 residues. V was pared by 7 bases and J by 0 bases, with 13 bases between. CDR3 sequence: CATMEGRSSYEQYF. CDR3 in DNA: TGTGCCACCATGGAGGGGAGGAGCTCCTACGAGCAGTACTTC.

The chain combines TRBV2 with TRBJ1-2; D not certain. Germline CDR1 SNHLY, CDR2 FYNNEI. The CDR3 covers 13 residues. Trimming cost V 7 bases and J 7 bases, with 16 bases left between them. CDR3 loop: CASTEATLSGYTF. The CDR3 nucleotides are TGTGCCAGCACCGAGGCAACTTTGAGTGGCTACACCTTC.

As regards this clone: The sample contains more than one DNA sequence encoding this CDR3. This sequence joins TRBV19 and TRBJ1-1, with 8 bases identical to TRBD1. Germline CDR1 is LNHDA and CDR2 is SQIVND (reference sequence). This CDR3 has 14 amino acids. The junction had 1 base not matched to a gene; V was cut back by 3 bases and J by 1 base. In nucleotides, the CDR3 is TGTGCCAGTAGTATTGGGACAGGGAACACTGAAGCTTTCTTT. It codes for CASSIGTGNTEAFF.

The chain recombines TRBV4-3 with TRBJ2-3; TRBD2 might be the D (6 bases). The CDR3 runs to 15 residues. V lost 0 bases and J 7 bases, leaving 14 bases between the germline ends. CDR1 and CDR2 (germline): LGHNA, YSLEER. CDR3 protein: CASSQDRGAGHTQYF. For the CDR3, the DNA is TGCGCCAGCAGCCAAGATCGAGGGGCGGGGCATACGCAGTATTTT.

This clone was counted only a few times. V gene TRBV10-1 combines with J gene TRBJ1-1; D uncertain. Deletions cut 0 bases from V and 0 bases from J, with 5 bases between. The CDR3 is made up of 14 amino acids. Germline V CDR1 and CDR2: WNHNN, SYGVQD (reference sequence). CDR3 in amino acids: CASSESGVNTEAFF. The CDR3 region has the DNA TGCGCCAGCAGTGAGTCTGGCGTGAACACTGAAGCTTTCTTT.